Listed here is a single TCR beta chain. This sample is part of a study of blood T cell repertoires in COVID-19. Trimming took off 1 base at V and 0 bases at J, with 12 bases between the two ends. Per germline, CDR1 LGHNA and CDR2 YSLEER. The CDR3 spans 16 residues. TCRdb keeps only in-frame clones here, not all; method: immunoSEQ multiplex PCR. This sample has about 300,000 clones, with 75% to 90% found just once. The sequencing sample was made of peripheral blood. This chain joins TRBV4-3 and TRBJ1-2, with a tentative D call TRBD1 (6 bases). The sequence derives from a man between 18 and 35 years old with active or convalescent COVID-19. DNA of the CDR3: TGCGCCAGCAGCCAAGGGCTACAGGGAGCTAACTATGGCTACACCTTC. It is translated as CASSQGLQGANYGYTF.